These T cell receptor beta chains were read from a single sample in a study of CD8+ T cells in alopecia areata. Repertoires were generated with immunoSEQ multiplex PCR, while TCRdb's copy carries only in-frame clones and drops some. The data contain over 250,000 clones, about 62% of them singletons. This material consisted of CD4+ T cells sorted from blood, taken around week 53, from a patient treated with tofacitinib. The source is a human donor with alopecia areata. The CDR3 runs from the conserved cysteine through the conserved F or W. A D gene is named only where the DNA matches it firmly. Some rows have no size entry. The others give once, few or many, or a class for an expanded clone.

j_call	d_call	clone_size	v_call	cdr3_aa	cdr3_nt
TRBJ1-2	.	many	TRBV27	CATQGSLGYGYTF	TGTGCCACCCAGGGTAGTCTTGGGTATGGCTACACCTTC
TRBJ2-2	.	.	TRBV30	CAWSGGQRTGELFF	TGTGCCTGGAGTGGCGGACAGCGCACCGGGGAGCTGTTTTTT
TRBJ2-5	TRBD2	few	TRBV7-2	CASSLDGSGGAETQYF	TGTGCCAGCAGCTTAGACGGTAGCGGGGGGGCAGAGACCCAGTACTTC
TRBJ1-1	.	few	TRBV15	CATSRGLLGMNTEAFF	TGTGCCACCAGCAGAGGACTCCTAGGAATGAACACTGAAGCTTTCTTT
TRBJ1-2	.	few	TRBV30	CAWRANRGYTF	TGTGCCTGGAGAGCCAACAGGGGCTACACCTTC
TRBJ2-1	.	.	TRBV29-1	CSVVGGNHEQFF	TGCAGCGTTGTAGGAGGGAACCATGAGCAGTTCTTC
TRBJ2-7	.	.	TRBV9	CASSPVWGSGYEQYF	TGTGCCAGCAGCCCAGTTTGGGGGAGCGGGTACGAGCAGTACTTC
TRBJ1-2	.	few	TRBV29-1	CSATPGGGYGYTF	TGCAGCGCAACCCCCGGGGGCGGCTATGGCTACACCTTC
TRBJ1-4	TRBD1	.	TRBV30	CAWSSGGASSLF	TGTGCCTGGAGTTCAGGGGGGGCCTCGAGCCTTTTT
TRBJ2-1	TRBD1	.	TRBV7-2	CASSVSPTGDNEQFF	TGTGCCAGCAGCGTCTCACCCACAGGGGACAATGAGCAGTTCTTC
TRBJ1-1	TRBD1	.	TRBV29-1	CSVQGTETSNTEAFF	TGCAGCGTGCAAGGGACAGAAACTTCCAACACTGAAGCTTTCTTT
TRBJ2-7	TRBD1	.	TRBV10-3	CAIRTGTGEFYEQYF	TGTGCCATCAGGACCGGGACAGGGGAATTCTACGAGCAGTACTTC
TRBJ1-4	TRBD1	.	TRBV7-8	CASRPHRGSNEKLFF	TGTGCCAGCAGGCCACACAGGGGATCGAATGAAAAACTGTTTTTT
TRBJ2-7	TRBD2	.	TRBV7-2	CASSPRGGTGYGYEQYF	TGTGCCAGCAGCCCCCGGGGGGGGACGGGCTACGGCTACGAGCAGTACTTC
TRBJ2-5	TRBD1	few	TRBV7-8	CASSRDRHQETQYF	TGTGCCAGCAGCCGGGACAGGCACCAAGAGACCCAGTACTTC
TRBJ1-5	TRBD1	.	TRBV18	CASSPVTGGSGSNQPQHF	TGTGCCAGCTCACCTGTGACAGGGGGCTCGGGGAGCAATCAGCCCCAGCATTTT
TRBJ2-2	.	.	TRBV5-1	CASSFAGEDTGELFF	TGCGCCAGCAGCTTCGCAGGGGAGGACACCGGGGAGCTGTTTTTT
TRBJ2-3	.	.	TRBV5-1	CASRQASTDTQYF	TGCGCCAGCAGACAGGCGAGCACAGATACGCAGTATTTT
TRBJ2-5	.	.	TRBV5-1	CASSLASRETQYF	TGCGCCAGCAGCTTGGCCTCTCGGGAGACCCAGTACTTC
TRBJ2-5	TRBD2	.	TRBV2	CASSEQGAGETQYF	TGTGCCAGCAGTGAACAGGGAGCGGGGGAGACCCAGTACTTC
TRBJ2-4	TRBD2	few	TRBV7-9	CASSLAEGLAVNIQYF	TGTGCCAGCAGCTTAGCGGAGGGACTAGCGGTAAACATTCAGTACTTC
TRBJ2-3	TRBD2	.	TRBV5-1	CASSLPRLAGETDTQYF	TGCGCCAGCAGCCTACCCCGACTAGCGGGGGAAACAGATACGCAGTATTTT
TRBJ2-5	TRBD2	.	TRBV5-4	CASSSGLAGFQETQYF	TGTGCCAGCAGCTCTGGACTAGCGGGGTTCCAAGAGACCCAGTACTTC
TRBJ1-1	TRBD1	.	TRBV6-6	CASSLTGYTEAFF	TGTGCCAGCAGCTTGACAGGGTATACTGAAGCTTTCTTT
TRBJ2-1	TRBD2	.	TRBV30	CALLAGGGYNEQFF	TGTGCCTTGTTAGCGGGGGGAGGTTACAATGAGCAGTTCTTC
TRBJ2-5	.	.	TRBV20-1	CSARPLEAQYF	TGCAGTGCTAGACCCCTGGAGGCCCAGTACTTC
TRBJ2-5	TRBD2	few	TRBV29-1	CSPRLAGHEETQYF	TGCAGCCCCCGACTAGCGGGACATGAAGAGACCCAGTACTTC
TRBJ1-6	.	once	TRBV11-2	CASSFRVGLTNSPLHF	TGTGCCAGCAGCTTTAGAGTGGGACTCACTAATTCACCCCTCCACTTT
TRBJ2-5	.	.	TRBV5-6	CASSLAGGTQETQYF	TGTGCCAGCAGCTTGGCCGGGGGGACACAAGAGACCCAGTACTTC
TRBJ2-3	.	.	TRBV30	CAWSVQAGLMEQYF	TGTGCCTGGAGTGTACAGGCGGGGTTAATGGAGCAGTATTTT
TRBJ1-1	.	.	TRBV15	CATSRAGARVGTEAFF	TGTGCCACCAGCAGAGCAGGGGCGCGGGTGGGCACTGAAGCTTTCTTT
TRBJ2-3	.	.	TRBV6-5	CASSSDTTSTDTQYF	TGTGCCAGCAGTTCGGATACCACTAGCACAGATACGCAGTATTTT
TRBJ2-2	.	once	TRBV30	CAWSFYGKTNTGELFF	TGTGCCTGGAGTTTTTACGGGAAAACGAACACCGGGGAGCTGTTTTTT
TRBJ1-2	.	.	TRBV5-1	CASRRGENYGYTF	TGCGCCAGCAGGAGAGGGGAGAACTATGGCTACACCTTC
TRBJ1-5	.	.	TRBV30	CAWSKADNQPQHF	TGTGCCTGGAGTAAGGCAGATAATCAGCCCCAGCATTTT
TRBJ2-6	.	.	TRBV19	CASSILRSGANVLTF	TGTGCCAGTAGTATACTCCGTTCTGGGGCCAACGTCCTGACTTTC
TRBJ1-1	.	few	TRBV2	CASNTQGWETEAFF	TGTGCCAGCAACACACAGGGCTGGGAGACTGAAGCTTTCTTT
TRBJ2-2	.	.	TRBV5-4	CASSSGTTGTGELFF	TGTGCCAGCAGCTCCGGGACAACTGGCACCGGGGAGCTGTTTTTT
TRBJ1-5	.	.	TRBV30	CAWSVRGIRQPQHF	TGTGCCTGGAGTGTTCGGGGAATCCGTCAGCCCCAGCATTTT
TRBJ1-2	.	.	TRBV7-9	CASTLPASGNYGYTF	TGTGCCAGCACCCTACCCGCCTCCGGAAACTATGGCTACACCTTC
TRBJ2-3	TRBD1	once	TRBV6-5	CASSYGPGGDTQYF	TGTGCCAGCAGTTACGGACCAGGGGGCGATACGCAGTATTTT
TRBJ1-1	.	.	TRBV7-2	CASMDTEAFF	TGTGCCAGCATGGACACTGAAGCTTTCTTT
TRBJ1-2	TRBD1	.	TRBV6-5	CASSYSVDRAGGYTF	TGTGCCAGCAGTTACTCGGTAGACAGGGCGGGCGGCTACACCTTC
TRBJ1-1	.	.	TRBV15	CATSRASLTEAFF	TGTGCCACCAGCAGAGCGAGCCTCACTGAAGCTTTCTTT
TRBJ1-1	TRBD1	.	TRBV25-1	CASSEGGTGRHFF	TGTGCCAGCAGTGAAGGGGGGACAGGGCGTCATTTCTTT
TRBJ2-5	.	.	TRBV7-9	CASKRGEYQETQYF	TGTGCCAGCAAAAGAGGAGAGTACCAAGAGACCCAGTACTTC
TRBJ2-5	.	few	TRBV29-1	CSVRSGSHQETQYF	TGCAGCGTTCGGTCAGGGTCCCACCAAGAGACCCAGTACTTC
TRBJ1-4	.	few	TRBV30	CAWSVGWEKLFF	TGTGCCTGGAGTGTTGGTTGGGAAAAACTGTTTTTT
TRBJ2-3	TRBD2	.	TRBV6-6	CASIRTSGEDTQYF	TGTGCCAGCATCCGGACTAGCGGGGAAGATACGCAGTATTTT
TRBJ1-1	.	.	TRBV5-1	CASSAFALMGTEAFF	TGCGCCAGCAGCGCGTTCGCCCTCATGGGGACTGAAGCTTTCTTT
TRBJ1-4	.	.	TRBV7-9	CASSDRQPEREKLFF	TGTGCCAGCAGCGACAGGCAGCCCGAGCGTGAAAAACTGTTTTTT
TRBJ1-5	TRBD1	.	TRBV27	CASSLLYRDRDQPQHF	TGTGCCAGCAGTTTACTTTACCGGGACAGGGATCAGCCCCAGCATTTT
TRBJ1-1	.	.	TRBV5-1	CASRATRNTEAFF	TGCGCCAGCAGGGCCACAAGAAACACTGAAGCTTTCTTT
TRBJ2-1	TRBD1	.	TRBV30	CAWRPGTGTYNEQFF	TGTGCCTGGAGACCCGGGACAGGGACCTACAATGAGCAGTTCTTC